The next 19 T cell receptor beta chains were all read from a single sample in a study of cytomegalovirus exposure and HLA in healthy donors listed by TCRdb under 2017. Libraries were built with the immunoSEQ multiplex PCR assay. For the multiplex PCR, a mixture combining 60 forward primers for TCR Vbeta segments and 13 reverse primers for TCR Jbeta segments was used. TCRdb obtained this table from immuneACCESS and retained in-frame rearrangements with V and J assigned. These tables miss some clones; where compared with another copy, unresolved V genes account for less than half of the shortfall, and the remainder is unexplained. Here the sample has under 200,000 clones; about 80% occur a single time. The ten biggest clones cover around 2.2% of the sample. What was sequenced was PBMCs. All receptors derive from a woman under 30 in good health and CMV-seropositive.

V usage is TRBV14 and J usage is TRBJ1-2; D is undetermined. CDR3 length: 13 residues. Trimming removed 0 bases at V and 8 bases at J, with 10 bases between. From germline, CDR1 is SGHDN and CDR2 FVKESK. The CDR3 DNA reads as TGTGCCAGCAGCCAAGAGAGCTATTTCGGCTACACCTTC. It specifies CASSQESYFGYTF.

The chain has TRBV30 and TRBJ2-3, with D perhaps matching TRBD1 (6 bases). Germline V CDR1 and CDR2: GTSNPN, SVGIG (reference sequence). Deletions cut 3 bases from V and 4 bases from J, with 14 bases between. This CDR3 has 14 residues. The CDR3 sequence is CAWSQGNGADTQYF. Written as DNA, the CDR3 is TGTGCCTGGAGCCAGGGGAATGGGGCAGATACGCAGTATTTT.

V is TRBV15 and J is TRBJ2-5; 10 bases align to TRBD1. CDR1 and CDR2 (germline): LNHNV, YYDKDF (reference sequence). The CDR3 contains 16 residues. V shed 2 bases, J shed 5 bases, and the junction held 8 bases outside the gene matches. DNA for the CDR3: TGTGCCACCAGCAGAATGGCCGGGACAGGGGAGGAGACCCAGTACTTC. Translated: CATSRMAGTGEETQYF. Filled out from reference TRBV15 and TRBJ2-5, the complete variable domain reads DAMVIQNPRYQVTQFGKPVTLSCSQTLNHNVMYWYQQKSSQAPKLLFHYYDKDFNNEADTPDNFQSRRPNTSFCFLDIRSPGLGDTAMYLCATSRMAGTGEETQYFGPGTRLLVL.

This chain uses TRBV5-6 with TRBJ2-7; no clear D. From germline, CDR1 is SGHDT and CDR2 YYEEEE. Trimming stripped 4 bases from V and 5 bases from J, with 16 bases between. The CDR3 runs 14 residues. CDR3 sequence: CASSLTYRRDEQYF. The CDR3 nucleotides read TGTGCCAGCAGCCTAACGTACCGTCGGGACGAGCAGTACTTC.

Turning to this clone: This same CDR3 is encoded by further DNA sequences in the sample. V gene TRBV28 combines with J gene TRBJ1-6; TRBD1 aligns across 9 bases. Trimming took 5 bases from V and 10 from J; bases not matched to a gene: 6. CDR1 is MDHEN and CDR2 is SYDVKM in the germline V gene. The CDR3 contains 14 residues. The CDR3 DNA is TGTGCCAGCAGTCCGGGACAGGGAGGCTCACCCCTCCACTTT. It yields the protein CASSPGQGGSPLHF.

This chain joins TRBV11-2 and TRBJ1-2, with TRBD1 identical over 8 bases. After removal of 3 bases from V and 7 bases from J, the junction contained 7 bases not matched to a gene. The CDR3 length is 14 residues. The germline CDR1 and CDR2 sequences are SGHAT and FQNNGV. CDR3 sequence reads: CASSFPGGQGGYTF. CDR3 bases: TGTGCCAGCAGCTTCCCAGGGGGCCAGGGTGGCTACACCTTC.

This clone was seen once. The J gene is TRBJ2-7, the V gene TRBV7-9; the D gene is possibly TRBD2 (6 bases). CDR3 size: 14 residues. From germline, CDR1 is SEHNR and CDR2 FQNEAQ (reference sequence). Trimming removed 5 bases at V and 3 bases at J, with 14 bases between. CDR3 loop: CASSADWGDYEQYF. CDR3 in DNA: TGTGCCAGCAGCGCCGATTGGGGGGACTACGAGCAGTACTTC.

The J gene is TRBJ2-7, the V gene TRBV5-5, with D possibly matching TRBD1 (5 bases). CDR1 is SGHKS and CDR2 is YYEKEE in the germline V gene (reference sequence). V lost 2 bases to trimming and J lost 3 bases, with 9 bases between them. CDR3 size: 13 residues. CDR3 in amino acids: CASSFLGDYEQYV. CDR3 sequence (DNA): TGTGCCAGCAGCTTTTTAGGGGACTACGAGCAGTACGTC.

This chain joins TRBV2 and TRBJ1-6, with unresolved D. CDR3 length: 13 residues. In germline, CDR1 is SNHLY, CDR2 FYNNEI. The germline V and J ends were trimmed by 10 bases and 9 bases, with 16 bases remaining between them. The CDR3 here is CATEASGFSPLHF. The CDR3 DNA follows: TGTGCCACCGAAGCCTCAGGCTTTTCACCCCTCCACTTT.

The V call is TRBV25-1, the J call TRBJ2-6; D possibly corresponds to TRBD1 (6 bases). Germline CDR1 is MGHDK and CDR2 is SYGVNS. This CDR3 region has 16 residues. V was trimmed by 3 bases and J by 2 bases, leaving 11 bases between them. The CDR3 bases are TGTGCCAGCAGTGATCCAGGGGCGCCTGGGGCCAACGTCCTGACTTTC. Protein product: CASSDPGAPGANVLTF.

V usage is TRBV28 and J usage is TRBJ1-1; tentatively, D is TRBD1 (6 bases). This CDR3 is built from 12 residues. The V end lost 9 bases, the J end lost 1 base, and 9 bases lay between the germline ends. Germline CDR1 and CDR2: MDHEN and SYDVKM. The CDR3 bases are TGTGCCAGTGGGGGGGCGAACACTGAAGCTTTCTTT. It specifies CASGGANTEAFF.

The CDR3 sequence: CASSLLQGAGQPQHF. DNA of the CDR3: TGTGCCAGCAGTCTACTACAGGGTGCAGGGCAGCCCCAGCATTTT. This chain connects TRBV28 to TRBJ1-5; possible D gene TRBD1, 6 bases. With 5 bases removed from V and 7 bases from J, the gap between germline ends came to 18 bases. CDR1 is MDHEN, CDR2 SYDVKM, per germline. The length of the CDR3 is 15 residues.

The chain combines TRBV4-1 with TRBJ2-5; perhaps TRBD2 as D (7 bases). V was trimmed by 3 bases and J by 5 bases, leaving 22 bases between them. Germline CDR1 MGHRA, CDR2 YSYEKL. This CDR3 comprises 17 residues. CDR3 loop: CASSQISRRGGAETQYF. CDR3 coding DNA: TGCGCCAGCAGCCAGATTTCTCGGAGGGGGGGGGCGGAGACCCAGTACTTC.

The chain is built from TRBV2 and TRBJ2-7, with 8 bases aligning to TRBD1. The CDR3 runs 12 residues. V trimming: 4 bases; J trimming: 4 bases; junction bases outside the gene matches: 0. The V gene's germline CDR1 is SNHLY and CDR2 FYNNEI. DNA of the CDR3: TGTGCCAGCAGTGGACAGGGGTACGAGCAGTACGTC. It is translated as CASSGQGYEQYV.

This chain connects TRBV4-2 to TRBJ1-1; the D gene is possibly TRBD1 (5 bases). V lost 4 bases, J lost 7 bases, and 22 bases lay in between. CDR1 is LGHNA, CDR2 YNFKEQ, per germline. The CDR3 consists of 16 residues. The CDR3 sequence: CASSPAASSQGLEAFF. Written as DNA, the CDR3 is TGTGCCAGCAGCCCCGCTGCTTCCTCTCAGGGTCTTGAAGCTTTCTTT.

V is TRBV6-5 and J is TRBJ2-1; no firm D call. Looked up from germline, CDR1 is MNHEY and CDR2 is SVGAGI. Between the trimmed V and J ends, which lost 2 bases and 9 bases, there was a span of 5 bases. The CDR3 is made up of 11 amino acids. The CDR3 DNA follows: TGTGCCAGCAGTTACGGCGGTGAGCAGTTCTTC. Protein product: CASSYGGEQFF.

The chain combines TRBV4-3 with TRBJ2-3, with D perhaps matching TRBD2 (5 bases). Per germline, CDR1 LGHNA and CDR2 YSLEER. This CDR3 is 16 amino acids long. Trimming took 4 bases from V and 0 from J, leaving 14 bases between them. In DNA form, the CDR3 reads TGCGCCAGCAGCCGGAGCGGCCGATCTAGCACAGATACGCAGTATTTT. The encoded protein is CASSRSGRSSTDTQYF.

The table lists this clone with a few counts. The chain is built from TRBV7-2 and TRBJ2-5, with 14 bases fitting TRBD2. V shed 5 bases and J 5 bases; nucleotides not matched to a gene: 4. Per germline, CDR1 SGHTA and CDR2 FQGNSA. CDR3 size: 15 residues. In nucleotides, the CDR3 is TGTGCCAGCAGCAGACTAGCGGGGGGGGTGGAGACCCAGTACTTC. This sequence encodes CASSRLAGGVETQYF. The whole variable domain, remainder taken from reference TRBV7-2 and TRBJ2-5, is GAGVSQSPSNKVTEKGKDVELRCDPISGHTALYWYRQSLGQGLEFLIYFQGNSAPDKSGLPSDRFSAERTGGSVSTLTIQRTQQEDSAVYLCASSRLAGGVETQYFGPGTRLLVL.

The rearrangement joins TRBV7-3 to TRBJ2-1, with TRBD2 matching 8 bases. The CDR3 loop spans 16 amino acids. Trimming removed 5 bases from V and 7 bases from J; junction bases left unmatched: 13. CDR1 and CDR2 from the germline V gene are SGHTA and FQGTGA. The CDR3 spells CASSQDGTRGINEQFF. Written as DNA, the CDR3 is TGTGCCAGCAGCCAGGACGGGACTAGAGGCATAAATGAGCAGTTCTTC.